This T cell receptor (beta chain) was recovered during a study of T-cell reconstitution after alpha-beta-depleted transplantation in children. Regarding the study as a whole: Expanded graft clones numbering several hundred reportedly gave rise to alpha-beta T cells about two months after transplant. There were some patients whose high TCRbeta diversity at day 60 came from surviving recipient T cells and thymic progenitors.

Trimming removed 3 bases at V and 1 base at J, with 11 bases between. Germline lookup yields CDR1 SGHRS and CDR2 YFSETQ. This CDR3 has 15 amino acids. Unique molecular identifiers were incorporated during preparation of the TCRbeta library. TCRdb recomputed calls from the PCR reads with MiXCR, one row per CDR3 protein. The sample carries a few hundred thousand distinct CDR3 sequences, roughly a quarter recorded once. In this sample, this clonotype turned up many times. Its target is unknown. The receptor comes from a female patient aged 2-15 years who had a stem cell transplant for congenital amegakaryocytic thrombocytopenia, so the T cells may come from the graft donor. V is TRBV5-1 and J is TRBJ2-1; D is ambiguous. The sample here was PBMCs, mostly from graft donor cells, taken 360 days after TCRalphabeta/CD19-depleted stem cell transplant. The CDR3 sequence: CASSSSLGSYNEQFF. CDR3 nucleotides: TGCGCCAGCAGCTCGAGTCTGGGGTCCTACAATGAGCAGTTCTTC.